This TCR beta chain is drawn from a study of Ad26.COV2.S vaccination and SARS-CoV-2 variants. The trim removed 4 bases at V and 4 bases at J, leaving 7 bases unmatched. Germline-derived CDR1 and CDR2 are SGHRS and YFSETQ. The CDR3 covers 16 residues. The treatment denotes: about 20 received Ad26.COV2.S at low or high dose, single or two shots; roughly five received placebo; per-sample allocation not given. Sample collection was performed on day 63 after the first vaccine or placebo injection. An Ad26 vector carrying the Wuhan-strain SARS-CoV-2 spike served as the vaccine. Measured with immunoSEQ multiplex PCR; TCRdb has only the in-frame clones, and not every one. Of 380,000 or so clones listed, roughly 90% were seen once; the top ten hold about 4.6%.

Here the sequenced sample was peripheral blood, taken in a trial of Ad26.COV2.S vaccine versus placebo. This sequence originates from a person aged 18-65 years who received the Ad26.COV2.S COVID-19 vaccine or a placebo. The chain links TRBV5-1 to TRBJ2-1; 11 nucleotides agree with TRBD2. CDR3 sequence (DNA): TGCGCCAGCAGCCGCGGAGCTAGCGGGGGGTACAATGAGCAGTTCTTC. It translates to CASSRGASGGYNEQFF.